One and the same sample provided the 11 T cell receptor beta chains below, sequenced in a study of chronic HIV infection and antiretroviral therapy. One entry per CDR3 protein, called by TCRdb with MiXCR from the 5' RACE reads. The sample shows 40,000 to 60,000 distinct CDR3 sequences, over 15% of them seen only once. What was sequenced was peripheral blood. The receptors stem from an adult who had HIV and had not received antiretroviral therapy, or was an uninfected healthy control (not recorded which).

This chain links TRBV18 with TRBJ2-3; D is undetermined. The CDR3 is 11 amino acids. V gave up 3 bases and J gave up 6 bases, with 4 bases separating them. Germline V CDR1 and CDR2: KGHSH, LQKENI. CDR3 in DNA: TGTGCCAGCTCACCGCAGGATACGCAGTATTTT. Amino acids: CASSPQDTQYF.

Only a few counts were recorded for this clonotype. The CDR3 coding sequence is TGTGCCAGCAGTGAGTGGGTGAACACTGAAGCTTTCTTT. It specifies CASSEWVNTEAFF. The J gene is TRBJ1-1, the V gene TRBV6-4, with D unclear. Trimming stripped 3 bases from V and 0 bases from J, with 5 bases between. The CDR3 length is 13 residues. Per germline, CDR1 MRHNA and CDR2 SNTAGT.

CDR3 nucleotides: TGCGCCAGCAGCCCCGAAAGGGGTACTAGCACAGATACGCAGTATTTT. It translates to CASSPERGTSTDTQYF. The genes are TRBV4-1 and TRBJ2-3, with D perhaps matching TRBD1 (5 bases). The CDR3 is 16 amino acids. Looked up from germline, CDR1 is MGHRA and CDR2 is YSYEKL. The V gene lost 4 bases and the J gene lost 0 bases, with 14 bases spanning the gap.

This clonotype has a handful of counts. The V call is TRBV29-1, the J call TRBJ2-5; D tentatively fits TRBD1 or TRBD2 (6 bases each). Germline CDR1 and CDR2: SQVTM and ANQGSEA. CDR3 length: 15 residues. V was shortened by 5 bases and J by 3 bases, with 19 bases between the two germline ends. CDR3 residues: CSVLGGRQLKETQYF. The CDR3 nucleotides read TGCAGCGTTCTGGGGGGCAGACAATTGAAAGAGACCCAGTACTTC.

The V call is TRBV6-5, the J call TRBJ2-1; D unresolved. Germline CDR1 reads MNHEY; CDR2 reads SVGAGI. The V end lost 5 bases, the J end lost 2 bases, and 13 bases lay between the germline ends. The CDR3 runs 15 residues. This CDR3 reads CASSQPGPPYNEQFF. The CDR3 DNA is TGTGCCAGCAGTCAGCCGGGCCCCCCCTACAATGAGCAGTTCTTC.

J is TRBJ2-3 and V is TRBV24-1; maybe TRBD1 (6 bases). Germline CDR1 reads KGHDR; CDR2 reads SFDVKD. CDR3 length: 17 amino acids. Trimming took 1 base from V and 5 from J, leaving 18 bases between them. The CDR3 DNA reads TGTGCCACCAGTGATTTTAGGCAGGGGCCGGCTGAAGATACGCAGTATTTT. Protein sequence: CATSDFRQGPAEDTQYF.

This clonotype was picked up a small number of times. The rearrangement joins TRBV21-1 to TRBJ1-1; no check of the table's D call, TRBD1, against the DNA was made. TRBV21-1 is reported as a pseudogene. This CDR3 has 15 residues. DNA for the CDR3: TGTGCCAGCAGCAAACTGACAGTACGCGGCACTGAAGCTTTCTTT. Residues: CASSKLTVRGTEAFF.

This rearrangement joins TRBV10-2 to TRBJ2-7; TRBD2 agrees at 10 bases. CDR3 length: 14 residues. Per germline, CDR1 WSHSY and CDR2 SAAADI. The J segment lost 6 bases and the V segment lost 2 bases, leaving 4 bases of the junction unmatched. In nucleotides, the CDR3 is TGCGCCAGCAGTGAGGCTAGCGGGAGCCGCGAGCAGTACTTC. It yields the protein CASSEASGSREQYF.

The chain has TRBV9 and TRBJ2-5; 10 positions match TRBD1. Germline V gene sequence: CDR1 SGDLS, CDR2 YYNGEE. V shed 3 bases, J shed 2 bases, and the junction held 7 bases outside the gene matches. CDR3 size: 16 residues. CDR3 in DNA: TGTGCCAGCAGCGCTGGGTTGGGACAGGGGCAAGAGACCCAGTACTTC. Protein product: CASSAGLGQGQETQYF.

This clonotype was seen a handful of times. This chain uses TRBV5-1 with TRBJ2-7; D remains unclear. The germline V gene has CDR1 SGHRS and CDR2 YFSETQ. V lost 0 bases to trimming and J lost 5 bases, with 12 bases between them. The CDR3 has 14 amino acids. CDR3 protein: CASSLDGRINEQYF. Written as DNA, the CDR3 is TGCGCCAGCAGCTTGGACGGGCGTATTAACGAGCAGTACTTC. Full variable domain (rest looked up from reference TRBV5-1 and TRBJ2-7): KAGVTQTPRYLIKTRGQQVTLSCSPISGHRSVSWYQQTPGQGLQFLFEYFSETQRNKGNFPGRFSGRQFSNSRSEMNVSTLELGDSALYLCASSLDGRINEQYFGPGTRLTVT.

This clonotype showed up just a few times. The chain is built from TRBV29-1 and TRBJ2-1, with TRBD2 identical over 8 bases. In germline, CDR1 is SQVTM, CDR2 ANQGSEA. V lost 2 bases to trimming and J lost 5 bases; unmatched junction nucleotides: 5. This CDR3 is 14 amino acids long. The DNA for the CDR3 is TGCAGCGTTGAACTGGGACTAGGGGACAATGAGCAGTTCTTC. Amino acids: CSVELGLGDNEQFF.